The next 20 T cell receptor beta chains were all read from a single sample in a study of response to subunit inactivated influenza vaccine. TCRdb itself ran the RT-PCR reads through MiXCR, one entry per CDR3 protein. The sample holds some 570,000 distinct CDR3 sequences; roughly 12% are singletons and the top ten take 11%. The sample was also reused in another study, on T cells expressing NK-cell markers. This second study says: 5'RACE template switching with UMIs produced the TCR beta cDNA.

The sequencing here drew on PBMCs from blood, taken on the day of vaccination. All receptors come from a man over 45 who received an inactivated influenza vaccine.

The count of this clonotype is one. The chain uses TRBV6-2 or TRBV6-3 and TRBJ2-6; D is uncertain. The V end lost 1 base, the J end lost 0 bases, and 10 bases lay between the germline ends. The CDR3 has 17 amino acids. CDR1 MNHEY and CDR2 SVGEGT come from the germline V gene. CDR3 in DNA: TGTGCCAGCAGTTACTGGCAGCCCGGCTCTGGGGCCAACGTCCTGACTTTC. The encoded protein is CASSYWQPGSGANVLTF.

The chain recombines TRBV19 with TRBJ2-3, with 14 bases fitting TRBD2. Germline loops: CDR1 LNHDA, CDR2 SQIVND (reference sequence). Trimming at V came to 4 bases and at J to 13 bases, leaving 10 bases not matched to a gene. The CDR3 is 15 amino acids. The CDR3 nucleotides read TGTGCCAGTAGTAACCCGGGACTAGCGGGAGCTACAGAGTATTTT. Its protein product is CASSNPGLAGATEYF.

This clonotype appeared many times. V is TRBV7-2 and J is TRBJ1-5, with no clear D. The CDR3 totals 15 residues. Germline V lookup: CDR1 SGHTA, CDR2 FQGNSA. V lost 4 bases, J lost 2 bases, and 12 bases lay in between. In DNA, the CDR3 is TGTGCCAGCAGCTATGGACCGTTTGGCAATCAGCCCCAGCATTTT. Amino acids: CASSYGPFGNQPQHF.

In this sample, this clonotype turned up a few times. The J gene is TRBJ2-7, the V gene TRBV4-3; 7 bases match TRBD2. Germline V lookup: CDR1 LGHNA, CDR2 YSLEER. V lost 0 bases to trimming and J lost 0 bases; unmatched junction nucleotides: 8. The CDR3 covers 17 residues. CDR3 bases: TGCGCCAGCAGCCAAGAGTGGCTAGCGGTAAGCTCCTACGAGCAGTACTTC. This sequence encodes CASSQEWLAVSSYEQYF.

The genes are TRBV20-1 and TRBJ1-5; TRBD1 might be the D (5 bases). Germline CDR1 and CDR2: DFQATT and SNEGSKA (reference sequence). CDR3 length: 13 amino acids. Trimming left V 6 bases short and J 13 bases short, with 22 bases between. CDR3 amino acids: CSADRDRFQAQHF. The CDR3 DNA reads as TGCAGTGCGGACCGGGACCGATTCCAGGCTCAGCATTTT.

CDR3 in amino acids: CASSQVLFVGPDTQYF. The CDR3 DNA sequence: TGTGCCAGCAGCCAGGTTTTATTCGTTGGACCTGATACGCAGTATTTT. V and J are TRBV16 and TRBJ2-3; no clear D. The CDR3 loop spans 16 amino acids. Deletions cut 3 bases from V and 6 bases from J, with 19 bases between. CDR1 is KGHSY and CDR2 is FQNENV in the germline V gene.

This chain links TRBV7-9 with TRBJ2-7; D perhaps matches TRBD1 (6 bases). Trimming took 1 base from V and 2 from J, leaving 9 bases between them. CDR1 is SEHNR and CDR2 is FQNEAQ in the germline V gene (reference sequence). The CDR3 spans 14 residues. CDR3 bases: TGTGCCAGCAGCTTAGGGACAGTGCCCTACGAGCAGTACTTC. Translated: CASSLGTVPYEQYF.

This clonotype was picked up a small number of times. The rearrangement links TRBV11-2 to TRBJ2-1; weak D call: TRBD1 (5 bases). In germline, CDR1 is SGHAT, CDR2 FQNNGV. CDR3 length: 16 amino acids. V lost 1 base to trimming and J lost 7 bases, with 17 bases between them. CDR3 coding DNA: TGTGCCAGCAGCTTAGGGCAGGGAATACTGGGGAATGAGCAGTTCTTC. Encoded protein: CASSLGQGILGNEQFF.

Many counts were recorded for this clonotype. The chain employs TRBV12-3 or TRBV12-4 and TRBJ2-7; possible D gene TRBD2, 6 bases. V gave up 3 bases and J gave up 0 bases, with 15 bases separating them. The CDR3 sequence is 16 residues long. This CDR3 is CASSFAGTLSSYEQYF. CDR3 DNA sequence: TGTGCCAGCAGTTTCGCCGGGACTTTGAGCTCCTACGAGCAGTACTTC.

This clonotype was detected a few times. CDR3 amino acids: CASWTSGEIGELFF. CDR3 DNA sequence: TGCGCCAGCTGGACGAGCGGGGAAATCGGGGAGCTGTTTTTT. The chain carries TRBV10-2 and TRBJ2-2; TRBD2 aligns across 7 bases. The germline V gene encodes CDR1 WSHSY and CDR2 SAAADI. The CDR3 spans 14 residues. V dropped 8 bases and J dropped 7; count of bases not matched to a gene: 10.

This clonotype showed up just a few times. The CDR3 spells CASRLINGPTEAFF. In DNA form, the CDR3 reads TGTGCCAGCAGGCTAATCAACGGGCCCACTGAAGCTTTCTTT. The chain joins TRBV6-1 to TRBJ1-1; D is ambiguous. The CDR3 contains 14 residues. The germline gives CDR1 MNHNS, CDR2 SASEGT. V was pared by 6 bases and J by 4 bases, with 15 bases between.

In its sample, this clonotype was seen a few times. This chain links TRBV10-3 with TRBJ2-1; 9 bases align to TRBD1. CDR3 length: 14 residues. Germline V CDR1 and CDR2: ENHRY, SYGVKD. Germline trimming cut 9 bases from V and 5 bases from J; bases unmatched to any gene: 8. In DNA form, the CDR3 reads TGTGCCATATCCACGGGACAGGGTAACAATGAGCAGTTCTTC. It translates to CAISTGQGNNEQFF.

In this sample, this clonotype turned up a few times. This chain joins TRBV4-2 and TRBJ2-7, with TRBD2 matching over 10 bases. This CDR3 is built from 17 residues. The ends lost 0 bases at V and 5 bases at J; junction bases unmatched: 10. CDR1 is LGHNA and CDR2 is YNFKEQ in the germline V gene. In DNA, the CDR3 is TGTGCCAGCAGCCAAGATATCGCTAGCGGGAGACTCAACGAGCAGTACTTC. Its protein is CASSQDIASGRLNEQYF.

The V gene is TRBV27, the J gene TRBJ2-7, with 7 bases that match TRBD1. This CDR3 comprises 15 residues. The ends lost 5 bases at V and 1 base at J; junction bases unmatched: 8. From germline, CDR1 is MNHEY and CDR2 SMNVEV (reference sequence). The CDR3 is CASSPLGQASYEQYF. The CDR3 region has the DNA TGTGCCAGCAGTCCCCTCGGACAGGCTTCCTACGAGCAGTACTTC.

This clonotype has a handful of counts. The chain uses TRBV7-2 and TRBJ1-1, with a possible D match to TRBD1 (5 bases). The V gene's germline CDR1 is SGHTA and CDR2 FQGNSA. Trimming took off 5 bases at V and 4 bases at J, with 14 bases between the two ends. The CDR3 loop spans 14 amino acids. CDR3 in amino acids: CASSPGGSSTEAFF. The DNA for the CDR3 is TGTGCCAGCAGCCCCGGGGGGTCTAGCACTGAAGCTTTCTTT.

The rearrangement uses TRBV7-3 and TRBJ2-1; TRBD1 agrees at 7 bases. Germline V CDR1 and CDR2: SGHTA, FQGTGA. The CDR3 runs to 13 residues. V shed 5 bases and J 5 bases; nucleotides not matched to a gene: 3. CDR3 region: CASSDDRDNEQFF. Here the CDR3 DNA reads TGTGCCAGCAGCGACGACAGGGACAATGAGCAGTTCTTC.

This clonotype occurred a few times. The chain recombines TRBV12-3 or TRBV12-4 with TRBJ1-4, with D perhaps matching TRBD1 (5 bases). Trimming pared 6 bases from V and 7 bases from J, leaving 18 bases between. The CDR3 is made up of 15 amino acids. The DNA of the CDR3 is TGTGCCAGCAGGAACACCGGGGCCGGGGGTGAAAAACTGTTTTTT. This encodes CASRNTGAGGEKLFF.

This clonotype was seen a few times. The chain joins TRBV6-1 to TRBJ2-3; 8 positions match TRBD2. Per the germline V gene, CDR1 is MNHNS and CDR2 is SASEGT. The CDR3 has 15 residues. V lost 6 bases to trimming and J lost 3 bases; unmatched junction nucleotides: 8. The CDR3 DNA is TGTGCCAGCAGGCCACGGGGGGGCCCGACAGATACGCAGTATTTT. Protein sequence: CASRPRGGPTDTQYF.

The genes are TRBV5-1 and TRBJ2-5; 8 positions match TRBD1. V shed 4 bases and J 5 bases; nucleotides not matched to a gene: 7. The CDR3 contains 14 residues. CDR1 is SGHRS and CDR2 is YFSETQ in the germline V gene. The CDR3, as DNA: TGCGCCAGCAGCGTACAGGGGGATAAGGAGACCCAGTACTTC. It codes for CASSVQGDKETQYF. The complete variable domain, with remaining parts taken from reference TRBV5-1 and TRBJ2-5, reads KAGVTQTPRYLIKTRGQQVTLSCSPISGHRSVSWYQQTPGQGLQFLFEYFSETQRNKGNFPGRFSGRQFSNSRSEMNVSTLELGDSALYLCASSVQGDKETQYFGPGTRLLVL.

The V gene is TRBV20-1, the J gene TRBJ2-3; 8 bases agree with TRBD2. Germline-derived CDR1 and CDR2 are DFQATT and SNEGSKA (reference sequence). V lost 8 bases and J lost 5; bases outside the gene matches: 15. This CDR3 is 15 amino acids long. The CDR3 DNA is TGCAGTTCCGGGAGGCGGGGGGCGAGGGGAGATACGCAGTATTTT. Protein: CSSGRRGARGDTQYF.